Listed here is a single T cell receptor (beta chain). Its target is unknown. The source of the sample is a study of T cell responses to AZD1222 COVID-19 vaccine. Study-wide points: After two AZD1222 doses, spike-specific TCR breadth and depth rose versus day 0. The sample set comprised mostly white British donors with more females, and clonal diversity was possibly underestimated.

V gave up 5 bases and J gave up 2 bases; unmatched junction bases: 5. The length of the CDR3 is 15 residues. Germline V gene data show CDR1 as KGHDR and CDR2 as SFDVKD. Whether given at about 4 or about 12 weeks, second doses were pooled. Here immunoSEQ multiplex PCR was the method, and the copy in TCRdb shows in-frame clones only, minus some. The sample lists 120,000 or so clones; roughly nine tenths were seen once. This specimen consisted of peripheral blood, obtained 28 days after the second AZD1222 dose. The chain employs TRBV24-1 and TRBJ1-2, with TRBD1 matching 9 bases. This receptor was identified in an adult who received the AZD1222 COVID-19 vaccine. The CDR3 bases are TGTGCCACCAGTGCCGCCGGGACAGGGAACTATGGCTACACCTTC. It yields the protein CATSAAGTGNYGYTF.